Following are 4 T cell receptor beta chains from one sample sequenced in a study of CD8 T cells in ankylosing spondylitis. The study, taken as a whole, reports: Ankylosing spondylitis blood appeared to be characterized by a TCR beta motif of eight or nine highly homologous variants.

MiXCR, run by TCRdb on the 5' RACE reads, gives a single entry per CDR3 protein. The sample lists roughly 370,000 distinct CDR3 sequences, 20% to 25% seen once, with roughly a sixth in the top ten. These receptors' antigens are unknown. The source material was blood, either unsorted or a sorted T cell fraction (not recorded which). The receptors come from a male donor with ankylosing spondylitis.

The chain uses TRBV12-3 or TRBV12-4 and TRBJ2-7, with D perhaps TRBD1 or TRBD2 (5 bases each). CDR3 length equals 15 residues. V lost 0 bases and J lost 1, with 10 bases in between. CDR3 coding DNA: TGTGCCAGCAGTTTAGCGCTGGGACGGTCCTACGAGCAGTACTTC. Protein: CASSLALGRSYEQYF.

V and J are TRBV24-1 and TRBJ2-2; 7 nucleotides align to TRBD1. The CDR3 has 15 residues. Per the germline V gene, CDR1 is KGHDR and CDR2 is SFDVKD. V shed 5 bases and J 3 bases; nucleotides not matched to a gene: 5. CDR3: CATSGNRGYTGELFF. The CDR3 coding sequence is TGTGCCACCAGTGGAAACAGGGGTTACACCGGGGAGCTGTTTTTT.

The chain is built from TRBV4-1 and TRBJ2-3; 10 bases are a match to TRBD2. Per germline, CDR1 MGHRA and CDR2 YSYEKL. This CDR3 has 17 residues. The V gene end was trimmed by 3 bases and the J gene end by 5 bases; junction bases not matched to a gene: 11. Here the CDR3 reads CASSQDGKAGGLDTQYF. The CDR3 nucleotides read TGCGCCAGCAGCCAGGACGGGAAAGCGGGAGGGCTAGATACGCAGTATTTT.

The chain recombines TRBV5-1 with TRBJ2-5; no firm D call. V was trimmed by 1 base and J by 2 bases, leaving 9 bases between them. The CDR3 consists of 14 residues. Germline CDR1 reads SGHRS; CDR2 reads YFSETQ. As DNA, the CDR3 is TGCGCCAGCAGCTTGTACGGAAAACAAGAGACCCAGTACTTC. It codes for CASSLYGKQETQYF.